A selection of T cell receptor beta chains follows, all from one sample in a study of blood T cells in healthy people across ages. Each CDR3 protein is one row after TCRdb ran MiXCR on the 5' RACE reads. This table has approximately 320,000 distinct CDR3 sequences, around 27% appearing once. Sample: blood. These TCRs come from a woman aged 65 to 85 in good health. Both conserved end residues are part of each CDR3. A D gene is named only where the DNA matches it firmly. Expanded clones get a size class; other rows say once, few or many, or leave the size out.

NA	few	TRBV29-1	TRBJ2-5	CSVERDTQETQYF	TGCAGCGTTGAACGGGACACCCAAGAGACCCAGTACTTC
NA	NA	TRBV29-1	TRBJ2-2	CSVVKGDSTGELFF	TGCAGCGTTGTTAAGGGAGATAGTACCGGGGAGCTGTTTTTT
NA	NA	TRBV3-1	TRBJ1-6	CASSQVAGNSPLHF	TGTGCCAGCAGCCAAGTGGCAGGCAATTCACCCCTCCACTTT
NA	NA	TRBV11-2	TRBJ2-1	CASSSYREFRNEQFF	TGTGCCAGCAGCAGTTATCGGGAGTTTAGAAATGAGCAGTTCTTC
TRBD2	NA	TRBV20-1	TRBJ2-4	CSASPTSGAKNIQYF	TGCAGTGCTAGTCCCACTAGCGGGGCCAAAAACATTCAGTACTTC
TRBD1	many	TRBV3-1	TRBJ1-1	CASSRRTGSNTEAFF	TGTGCCAGCAGCCGCCGGACAGGGAGCAACACTGAAGCTTTCTTT
NA	few	TRBV20-1	TRBJ2-3	CSASGSGIDTQYF	TGCAGTGCTAGCGGGAGCGGAATAGATACGCAGTATTTT
NA	few	TRBV4-3	TRBJ2-6	CASSHQGGFASGANVLTF	TGCGCCAGCAGCCATCAAGGGGGGTTCGCCTCTGGGGCCAACGTCCTGACTTTC
TRBD2	NA	TRBV5-1	TRBJ2-3	CASSSTSGGGDTQYF	TGCGCCAGCAGCTCGACTAGCGGAGGGGGAGATACGCAGTATTTT
TRBD1	NA	TRBV7-2	TRBJ1-4	CASSLRGRGATNEKLFF	TGTGCCAGCAGCTTACGCGGCAGGGGGGCAACTAATGAAAAACTGTTTTTT
NA	few	TRBV6-5	TRBJ1-2	CASSYSPESFGGGGYTF	TGTGCCAGCAGTTACTCACCCGAGAGTTTTGGGGGTGGTGGCTACACCTTC
NA	NA	TRBV4-2	TRBJ1-1	CASSKHDSLDTEAFF	TGTGCCAGCAGCAAGCATGACAGCCTGGACACTGAAGCTTTCTTT
NA	NA	TRBV29-1	TRBJ1-3	CSVGPEGPGNTIYF	TGCAGCGTGGGCCCGGAGGGCCCTGGAAACACCATATACTTT
NA	many	TRBV7-9	TRBJ2-1	CASSLENGNEQFF	TGTGCCAGCAGCTTAGAGAACGGCAATGAGCAGTTCTTC
NA	few	TRBV27	TRBJ2-5	CASSPFKYTIEETQYF	TGTGCCAGCAGTCCCTTTAAGTACACCATAGAAGAGACCCAGTACTTC
NA	NA	TRBV5-1	TRBJ2-5	CASSLEPPTQYF	TGCGCCAGCAGCTTGGAGCCCCCAACCCAGTACTTC
TRBD1	many	TRBV28	TRBJ1-4	CASSLSGQGNEKLFF	TGTGCCAGCAGTTTATCCGGACAGGGGAACGAAAAACTGTTTTTT
NA	few	TRBV6-1	TRBJ2-1	CASSVLPYNEQFF	TGTGCCAGCAGTGTTCTCCCATACAATGAGCAGTTCTTC
TRBD2	few	TRBV5-6	TRBJ2-7	CASSTRLAGGLSRREQYF	TGTGCCAGCAGCACCAGACTAGCGGGAGGGCTTTCCCGTCGCGAGCAGTACTTC